What follows is one T cell receptor (beta chain) and its context. Only a few counts were recorded for this clonotype. No antigen is known for it. No much larger clone exists at a distance of one base, and base qualities are not known. The study was a case-control design nested within a healthcare worker cohort in London, UK, with weekly nasopharyngeal swab PCR tests and blood sampling. Healthcare workers were recruited between 23 and 31 March 2020, during the week of the UK lockdown, and were followed weekly for up to roughly 15 weeks. The library was prepared using 5' RACE. Reads for this sample came from a NextSeq 500. In the TCR library protocol, unique molecular identifiers were attached to individual cDNA molecules to correct for PCR bias and sequencing error. TCR alpha and beta chains were both sequenced, and the abundances of alpha and beta sequences in each sample were closely correlated with each other. In the authors' own workflow: Decombinator V4 was used to annotate TCR sequences for V gene, J gene and CDR3. Expanded TCRs were defined as changing significantly between any two time points under a Poisson model with p below 0.0001. TCR abundances were normalised to the total number of TCRs sequenced per sample and were expressed as counts per million. VDJdb, accessed 1 November 2021, was searched for CMV, EBV and SARS-CoV-2 annotated TCRs, with TCRs annotated for multiple antigens excluded. The public reads were reprocessed in TCRdb via fastp at Q25 and MiXCR, keeping in-frame beta chains. Records with the same CDR3 protein are collapsed into one entry carrying the most frequent genes and DNA. TCRdb's processing, not the authors' own work, is the source of the V and J calls. The sample yields fewer than 95,000 distinct CDR3 sequences; 16% were counted once. The ten biggest clones cover about 5% of the sample.

This specimen comes from a study of early T cells in non-severe SARS-CoV-2 infection (dated by TCRdb to about 2021). With respect to the entire study: Because TCR sequencing relied on bulk RNA taken from unsorted whole blood, pairing of alpha and beta chains was not possible.

Results and caveats for the whole study, not just this receptor: VDJdb matching was skewed toward anti-spike CD8 responses and likely underestimated virus-specific expansions, missing private and CD4 specificities.

The sequence came from an adult who was a healthcare worker with PCR-confirmed SARS-CoV-2 infection or an uninfected control (not recorded which). Sample: whole blood, taken at baseline.

The CDR3 region: CASSPPGVSGNTIYF. Here is the DNA: TGTGCCAGCAGCCCTCCGGGAGTCTCTGGAAACACCATATATTTT. The rearrangement combines TRBV7-9 with TRBJ1-3, with the D gene not confidently named. CDR1 and CDR2 were assigned from the germline V gene (reference sequence) as SEHNR and FQNEAQ. V drops 5 bases and J drops 0 bases, leaving 11 bases in between. The cysteine opens and the phenylalanine closes a CDR3 of 15 amino acids. Kept here is only the CDR3 DNA, which spans 45 bases and is read in frame from base 1.